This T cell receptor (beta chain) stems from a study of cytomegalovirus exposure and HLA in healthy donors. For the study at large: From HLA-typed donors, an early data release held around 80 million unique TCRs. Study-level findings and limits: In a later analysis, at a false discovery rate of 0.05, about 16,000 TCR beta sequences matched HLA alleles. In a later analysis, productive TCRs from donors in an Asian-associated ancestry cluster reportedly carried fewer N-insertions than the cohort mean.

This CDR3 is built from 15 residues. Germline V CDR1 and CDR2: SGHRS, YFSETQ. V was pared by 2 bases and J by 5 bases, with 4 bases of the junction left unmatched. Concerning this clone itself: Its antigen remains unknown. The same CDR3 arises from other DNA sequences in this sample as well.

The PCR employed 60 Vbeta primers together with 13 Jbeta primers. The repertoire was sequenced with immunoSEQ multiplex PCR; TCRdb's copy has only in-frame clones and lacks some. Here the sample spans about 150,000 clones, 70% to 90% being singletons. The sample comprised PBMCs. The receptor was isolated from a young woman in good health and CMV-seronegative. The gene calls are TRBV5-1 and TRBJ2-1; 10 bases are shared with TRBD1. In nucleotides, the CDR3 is TGCGCCAGCAGCTTAGGGGACAGGGGCAACAATGAGCAGTTCTTC. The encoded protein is CASSLGDRGNNEQFF. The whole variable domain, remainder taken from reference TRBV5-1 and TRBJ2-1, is KAGVTQTPRYLIKTRGQQVTLSCSPISGHRSVSWYQQTPGQGLQFLFEYFSETQRNKGNFPGRFSGRQFSNSRSEMNVSTLELGDSALYLCASSLGDRGNNEQFFGPGTRLTVL.